This paragraph reports one T cell receptor beta chain. What it recognizes is unknown. The data belong to a study of shared clonotypes between healthy human individuals. Overall study findings and caveats: On the whole, naive subsets had larger estimated richness than memory subsets had.

Clones were read by immunoSEQ multiplex PCR, and TCRdb kept only the in-frame ones, dropping some. This table holds more than 2 million clones, around 93% found once. In the naive CD8 group, cells lacked CD45RO and were positively selected for CCR7, so terminally differentiated effector memory CD45RA+ cells were left out. Recent vaccinations or acute infections were absent in the healthy HIV-negative adult donors. This sequence was found in a man aged 18 to 35 in good health. Some clones in this sample may be carry-over from other donors' samples. The sequencing sample was made of naive CD8+ T cells from PBMCs.

The CDR3, as DNA: TGTGCCAGCAGTTTAAAAAAACCCCGTACTAGCGGGAGCTACGAGCAGTACTTC. Amino acid sequence: CASSLKKPRTSGSYEQYF. The chain recombines TRBV28 with TRBJ2-7, with TRBD2 matching over 11 bases. CDR1 and CDR2 from the germline V gene are MDHEN and SYDVKM. The J segment lost 3 bases and the V segment lost 2 bases, leaving 12 bases of the junction unmatched. CDR3 length: 18 amino acids.